This is a list of T cell receptor beta chains from one sample in a study of response to subunit inactivated influenza vaccine. One entry per CDR3 protein results from TCRdb running MiXCR on the RT-PCR reads. The data show about 500,000 distinct CDR3 sequences, about 15% seen once. Sequenced here: CD4+ T cells sorted from PBMCs, sampled roughly 24 months after vaccination. These receptors were taken from a man between 50 and 69 years old who received an inactivated influenza vaccine. CDR3s include the opening cysteine and the closing phenylalanine or tryptophan. The D gene is left open where the match is weak. For some rows the clone size is stated as once, few or many, or as a class when expanded; others skip it.

v_call	j_call	d_call	clone_size	cdr3_aa	cdr3_nt
TRBV7-2	TRBJ2-5	.	.	CASSPDWQETQYF	TGTGCCAGCAGCCCGGACTGGCAAGAGACCCAGTACTTC
TRBV20-1	TRBJ1-6	.	few	CSARMLTDNSPLHF	TGCAGTGCAAGGATGCTAACGGATAATTCACCCCTCCACTTT
TRBV20-1	TRBJ1-2	.	.	CSARDSGRGVHGYTF	TGCAGTGCTAGAGATTCGGGCAGGGGTGTGCATGGCTACACCTTC
TRBV15	TRBJ2-1	.	.	CATSRGATTNNEQFF	TGTGCCACCAGCAGAGGGGCGACGACCAACAATGAGCAGTTCTTC
TRBV7-2	TRBJ2-7	TRBD2	.	CASSLALAGGRAQYF	TGTGCCAGCAGCTTAGCCCTAGCGGGAGGTAGGGCGCAGTACTTC
TRBV7-2	TRBJ1-1	TRBD1	.	CASSFQQGMRTEAFF	TGTGCCAGCAGCTTTCAACAGGGGATGCGCACTGAAGCTTTCTTT
TRBV7-2	TRBJ2-2	TRBD2	once	CASSPTSGTGELFF	TGTGCCAGCAGCCCGACTAGCGGGACCGGGGAGCTGTTTTTT
TRBV6-2/TRBV6-3	TRBJ2-7	TRBD2	.	CASSSPLSGSSSALLYEQYF	TGTGCCAGCAGTTCGCCCCTTAGCGGGAGTAGCAGCGCCTTGTTGTACGAGCAGTACTTC
TRBV12-3/TRBV12-4	TRBJ2-7	TRBD1	.	CASSPGTGSEQYF	TGTGCCAGCAGTCCCGGGACAGGGTCCGAGCAGTACTTC
TRBV5-1	TRBJ2-1	.	.	CASSLGQAINNEQFF	TGCGCCAGCAGCTTGGGACAGGCTATAAACAATGAGCAGTTCTTC
TRBV5-1	TRBJ1-2	.	many	CASSFQPGWVDGYTF	TGCGCCAGCAGCTTCCAACCGGGCTGGGTTGATGGCTACACCTTC
TRBV27	TRBJ2-3	.	.	CASSERTYTDTQYF	TGTGCCAGCAGTGAGAGGACGTACACAGATACGCAGTATTTT
TRBV20-1	TRBJ2-7	TRBD1	few	CSARDWGQGADEQYF	TGCAGTGCTAGAGATTGGGGACAGGGGGCGGACGAGCAGTACTTC
TRBV5-1	TRBJ2-3	.	.	CASGSGTSPDTQYF	TGCGCCAGCGGATCGGGGACCTCCCCAGATACGCAGTATTTT
TRBV5-5	TRBJ2-3	TRBD2	.	CASSTILAGGTDTQYF	TGTGCCAGCAGCACGATACTAGCGGGGGGCACAGATACGCAGTATTTT
TRBV5-1	TRBJ2-7	TRBD2	.	CASSLGAGTSGYEQYF	TGCGCCAGCAGCTTGGGAGCCGGGACTAGCGGCTACGAGCAGTACTTC